This T cell receptor beta chain was recovered during a study of blood T cell repertoires in COVID-19. The CDR3 runs to 12 residues. V was pared by 0 bases and J by 4 bases, with 5 bases between. Per the germline V gene, CDR1 is SGHKS and CDR2 is YYEKEE (reference sequence). Produced via immunoSEQ multiplex PCR; TCRdb's table is partial and in-frame only. The sample holds 130,000 or so clones; 84% are singletons and the top ten take approximately 9%. Sequenced input: peripheral blood. This chain joins TRBV5-5 and TRBJ2-7, with D unclear. The TCR comes from a man aged 25-45 years with COVID-19, enrolled during active disease. CDR3 coding DNA: TGTGCCAGCAGCTTGGTCGGTTACGAGCAGTACTTC. Its translation is CASSLVGYEQYF.